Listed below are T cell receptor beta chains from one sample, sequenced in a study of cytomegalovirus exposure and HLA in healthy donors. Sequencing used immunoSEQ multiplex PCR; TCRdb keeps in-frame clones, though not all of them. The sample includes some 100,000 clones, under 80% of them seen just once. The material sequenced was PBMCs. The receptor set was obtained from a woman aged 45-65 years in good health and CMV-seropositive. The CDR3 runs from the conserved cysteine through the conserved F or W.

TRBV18 CASSPTETYGYTF
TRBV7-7 CASSLVSSGSGTYNEQFF
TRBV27 CASSSWDRGNQPQHF
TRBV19 CASSTVDRDTTGELFF
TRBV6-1 CASSLDSLTYEQYF
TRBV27 CASRKQGGNQPQHF
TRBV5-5 CASSSLSGGLKLDGNTIYF
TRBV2 CASTNIAGRNYEQYF
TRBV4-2 CASSLNRVADYNEQFF
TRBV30 CAWRGGPDTQYF
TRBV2 CASRGGQGLEQYF